The 14 T cell receptor beta chains below come from one sample, sequenced in a study of early T cells in non-severe SARS-CoV-2 infection. TCRdb reanalysed the 5' RACE reads using MiXCR and keeps one entry per CDR3 protein. In the table there are under 70,000 distinct CDR3 sequences, approximately 10% of which are singletons. Material for sequencing was whole blood. These TCRs come from an adult who was a healthcare worker with PCR-confirmed SARS-CoV-2 infection or an uninfected control (not recorded which).

A few counts support this clonotype. The chain has TRBV19 and TRBJ2-6; 8 bases align to TRBD2. The ends lost 5 bases at V and 0 bases at J; junction bases unmatched: 3. The CDR3 is made up of 16 amino acids. CDR1 and CDR2 (germline): LNHDA, SQIVND (reference sequence). The CDR3 DNA is TGTGCCAGTAGTTCACTAGCGGTCTCTGGGGCCAACGTCCTGACTTTC. It translates to CASSSLAVSGANVLTF.

The rearrangement joins TRBV6-6 to TRBJ1-4, with TRBD1 as a possible D gene (6 bases). The germline gives CDR1 MNHNY, CDR2 SVGAGI (reference sequence). The V gene lost 0 bases and the J gene lost 8 bases, with 13 bases spanning the gap. The CDR3 extends over 15 amino acids. The CDR3 nucleotides are TGTGCCAGCAGTTACTCGAGGGGGGTCAGGGAAAAACTGTTTTTT. Amino acids: CASSYSRGVREKLFF.

This clonotype was found a few times. The rearrangement uses TRBV7-9 and TRBJ1-3; D gene ambiguous. Trimming took off 5 bases at V and 0 bases at J, with 11 bases between the two ends. This CDR3 has 15 amino acids. Germline-derived CDR1 and CDR2 are SEHNR and FQNEAQ (reference sequence). Here the CDR3 DNA reads TGTGCCAGCAGCCCCACGGACGGCTCTGGAAACACCATATATTTT. The encoded protein is CASSPTDGSGNTIYF.

This clonotype was counted at least ten times. V is TRBV20-1 and J is TRBJ2-7, with a possible D match to TRBD1 (6 bases). Germline V gene sequence: CDR1 DFQATT, CDR2 SNEGSKA (reference sequence). The CDR3 runs 13 residues. Trimming took off 5 bases at V and 5 bases at J, with 16 bases between the two ends. The chain's CDR3 is CSARTGLRNEQYF. The CDR3 coding sequence is TGCAGTGCTCGCACAGGGTTGAGGAACGAGCAGTACTTC.

This clonotype has ten or more counts. The chain recombines TRBV7-6 with TRBJ2-5; 11 nucleotides align to TRBD1. This CDR3 comprises 17 residues. Germline CDR1 reads SGHVS; CDR2 reads FNYEAQ. Losses at the gene ends were 5 bases for V and 4 bases for J; bases not matched to a gene: 12. The CDR3 DNA reads TGTGCCAGCAGCCCGAGGGATCCGGACAGGGGGCGAGAGACCCAGTACTTC. This translates into CASSPRDPDRGRETQYF.

This clonotype was seen at least ten times. The rearrangement uses TRBV12-3 or TRBV12-4 and TRBJ2-3; TRBD2 matches at 12 bases. The CDR3 loop spans 15 amino acids. V lost 6 bases, J lost 4 bases, and 5 bases stayed unmatched. The CDR3 loop is CASSTGLAGPDTQYF. CDR3 nucleotide sequence: TGTGCCAGCAGCACTGGACTAGCGGGACCAGATACGCAGTATTTT.

This clonotype has a count of ten or more. The genes are TRBV6-1 and TRBJ1-2, with TRBD1 matching 8 bases. V shed 6 bases and J 4 bases; nucleotides not matched to a gene: 7. The length of the CDR3 is 14 residues. Germline values: CDR1 MNHNS, CDR2 SASEGT. The CDR3 DNA follows: TGTGCCAGCAGATCAGGGGGCGCTGGCTATGGCTACACCTTC. This sequence encodes CASRSGGAGYGYTF.

This chain joins TRBV10-3 and TRBJ1-4, with D unresolved. The CDR3 spans 13 residues. Germline CDR1 reads ENHRY; CDR2 reads SYGVKD. The V gene lost 6 bases and the J gene lost 7 bases, with 12 bases spanning the gap. The CDR3 here is CAIRGGLGEKLFF. The CDR3 bases are TGTGCCATCAGGGGAGGTCTGGGTGAAAAACTGTTTTTT.

The chain recombines TRBV29-1 with TRBJ2-1; 9 nucleotides match TRBD2. CDR3 size: 14 residues. The germline V gene has CDR1 SQVTM and CDR2 ANQGSEA. J was trimmed by 3 bases and V by 7 bases; bases with no gene match: 7. The CDR3 spells CSGILAGVYNEQFF. The CDR3 region has the DNA TGCAGCGGGATATTAGCGGGGGTCTACAATGAGCAGTTCTTC.

The sample holds many counts of this clonotype. The chain couples TRBV5-1 to TRBJ1-4; the D gene is possibly TRBD1 (5 bases). Trimming removed 5 bases at V and 8 bases at J, with 16 bases between. This CDR3 spans 14 amino acids. Germline assignment: CDR1 SGHRS and CDR2 YFSETQ. CDR3 sequence reads: CASRPQAGGEKLFF. CDR3 DNA: TGCGCCAGCAGACCACAGGCGGGAGGAGAAAAACTGTTTTTT.

This clonotype was seen repeatedly, ten times or more. The genes are TRBV12-3 or TRBV12-4 and TRBJ2-3; the match to TRBD2 covers 10 bases. The CDR3 is 16 residues long. V lost 3 bases, J lost 4 bases, and 7 bases stayed unmatched. CDR3 coding DNA: TGTGCCAGCAGTTTTGCTAGCGGGAGCCTGGCAGATACGCAGTATTTT. Translating gives CASSFASGSLADTQYF.

The chain has TRBV9 and TRBJ1-1, with 8 nucleotides matching TRBD1. This CDR3 spans 14 amino acids. The junction had 5 bases not matched to a gene; V was cut back by 3 bases and J by 4 bases. Germline V gene data show CDR1 as SGDLS and CDR2 as YYNGEE. In nucleotides, the CDR3 is TGTGCCAGCAGCGACCGGACAGGGTCCACTGAAGCTTTCTTT. Translated: CASSDRTGSTEAFF.

V and J are TRBV2 and TRBJ2-3; a possible D gene is TRBD1 (6 bases). V dropped 4 bases and J dropped 5 bases, with 16 bases sitting between them. The CDR3 totals 15 residues. The germline V gene has CDR1 SNHLY and CDR2 FYNNEI. The DNA for the CDR3 is TGTGCCAGCAGTGGTGGGCCAGGGGCGGTAGATACGCAGTATTTT. This sequence encodes CASSGGPGAVDTQYF.

This clonotype was recorded at least ten times. The rearrangement joins TRBV3-1 to TRBJ2-1; D gene ambiguous. V lost 10 bases and J 6 bases, leaving 16 bases between the germline ends. This CDR3 comprises 13 residues. CDR1 and CDR2 from the germline V gene are LGHDT and YNNKEL (reference sequence). The CDR3 loop is CATADLPRNEQFF. The CDR3 nucleotides are TGTGCCACCGCGGACCTCCCCCGCAATGAGCAGTTCTTC.